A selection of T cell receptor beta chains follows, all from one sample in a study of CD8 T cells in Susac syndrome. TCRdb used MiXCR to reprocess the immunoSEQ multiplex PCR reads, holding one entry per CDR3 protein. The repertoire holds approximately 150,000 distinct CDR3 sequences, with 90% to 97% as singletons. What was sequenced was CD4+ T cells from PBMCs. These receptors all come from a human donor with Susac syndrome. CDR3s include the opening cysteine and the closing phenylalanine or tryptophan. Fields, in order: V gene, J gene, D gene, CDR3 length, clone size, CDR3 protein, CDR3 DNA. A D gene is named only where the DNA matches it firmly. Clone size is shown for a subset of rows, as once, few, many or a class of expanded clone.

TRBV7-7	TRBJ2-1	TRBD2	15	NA	CASSLGAGTYNEQFF	TGTGCTAGCAGCTTGGGAGCGGGGACCTACAATGAGCAGTTCTTC
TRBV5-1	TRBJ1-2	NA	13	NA	CASSHREPYGYTF	TGCGCCAGCAGCCACAGGGAGCCCTATGGCTACACCTTC
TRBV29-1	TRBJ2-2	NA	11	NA	CSVYLPGELFF	TGCAGCGTTTACCTCCCTGGGGAGCTGTTTTTT
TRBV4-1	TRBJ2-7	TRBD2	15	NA	CASSQPLAGGYEQYF	TGCGCCAGCAGCCAGCCGCTAGCGGGGGGGTACGAGCAGTACTTC
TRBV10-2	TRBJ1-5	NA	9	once	CARNQPQHF	TGCGCGCGTAATCAGCCCCAGCATTTT
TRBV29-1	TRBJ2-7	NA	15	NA	CSVSTGAPPSYEQYF	TGCAGCGTGTCAACGGGGGCACCTCCATCCTACGAGCAGTACTTC
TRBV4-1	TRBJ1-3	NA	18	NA	CASSQGRQRGAEGNTIYF	TGCGCCAGCAGCCAGGGCCGCCAACGGGGCGCGGAAGGAAACACCATATATTTT
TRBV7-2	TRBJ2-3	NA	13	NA	CASSSMKADTQYF	TGTGCCAGCAGCTCGATGAAGGCTGATACGCAGTATTTT
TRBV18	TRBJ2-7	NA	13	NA	CASSRERQYEQYF	TGTGCCAGCTCAAGAGAGCGACAGTACGAGCAGTACTTC
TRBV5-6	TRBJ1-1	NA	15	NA	CASSRITTGNTEAFF	TGTGCCAGCAGCCGAATTACAACAGGGAACACTGAAGCTTTCTTT
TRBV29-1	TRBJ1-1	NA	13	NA	CSGAGHLNTEAFF	TGCAGCGGTGCGGGACACTTGAACACTGAAGCTTTCTTT
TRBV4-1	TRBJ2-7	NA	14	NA	CASSPVGSSNEQYF	TGCGCCAGCAGCCCTGTGGGTAGCAGCAACGAGCAGTACTTC
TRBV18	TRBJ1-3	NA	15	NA	CASSPGAGSGNTIYF	TGTGCCAGCTCACCAGGGGCTGGCTCTGGAAACACCATATATTTT
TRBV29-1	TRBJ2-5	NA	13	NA	CSAGWASQETQYF	TGCAGCGCTGGGTGGGCTTCTCAAGAGACCCAGTACTTC
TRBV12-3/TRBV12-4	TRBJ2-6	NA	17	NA	CASSPPPLRSGANVLTF	TGTGCCAGCAGTCCGCCCCCCTTACGATCTGGGGCCAACGTCCTGACTTTC
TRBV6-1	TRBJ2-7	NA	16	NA	CASKVRSGTSSYEQYF	TGTGCCAGCAAAGTGAGATCCGGGACCAGCTCCTACGAGCAGTACTTC
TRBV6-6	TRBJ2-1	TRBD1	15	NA	CASRTTGTGRNEQFF	TGTGCCAGCAGGACCACCGGGACAGGGCGAAATGAGCAGTTCTTC
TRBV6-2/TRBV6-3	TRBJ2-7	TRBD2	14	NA	CASTLAGNLYEQYF	TGTGCCAGCACCTTAGCGGGTAACCTCTACGAGCAGTACTTC
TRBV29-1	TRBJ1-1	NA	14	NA	CSVEGPSRNTEAFF	TGCAGCGTTGAGGGGCCTTCAAGGAACACTGAAGCTTTCTTT
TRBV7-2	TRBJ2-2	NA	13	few	CASSLDRAGELFF	TGTGCCAGCAGCTTAGACAGGGCCGGGGAGCTGTTTTTT
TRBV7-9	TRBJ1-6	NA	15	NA	CASNGQSGGISPLHF	TGTGCCAGCAATGGACAGAGTGGGGGTATTTCACCCCTCCACTTT
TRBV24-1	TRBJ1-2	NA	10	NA	CATAHPGYTF	TGTGCCACCGCTCACCCTGGCTACACCTTC
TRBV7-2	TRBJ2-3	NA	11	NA	CASKSADTQYF	TGTGCCAGCAAATCCGCAGATACGCAGTATTTT
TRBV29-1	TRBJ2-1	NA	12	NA	CSVGTNKGEQFF	TGCAGCGTTGGGACTAATAAGGGTGAGCAGTTCTTC
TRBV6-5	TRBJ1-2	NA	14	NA	CASSYSTVQGGYTF	TGTGCCAGCAGTTACTCGACGGTCCAGGGTGGCTACACCTTC
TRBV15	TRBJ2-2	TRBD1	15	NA	CATRTDRGDTGELFF	TGTGCCACCAGGACCGACAGGGGGGACACCGGGGAGCTGTTTTTT
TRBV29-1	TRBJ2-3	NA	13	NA	CSVGQRAVDTQYF	TGCAGCGTGGGTCAAAGGGCAGTAGATACGCAGTATTTT
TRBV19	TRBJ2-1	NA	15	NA	CASSIKGSSYNEQFF	TGTGCCAGTAGTATAAAGGGGAGCTCCTACAATGAGCAGTTCTTC
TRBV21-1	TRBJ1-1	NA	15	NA	CASSKGTGGWTEAFF	TGTGCCAGCAGCAAAGGGACAGGGGGCTGGACTGAAGCTTTCTTT
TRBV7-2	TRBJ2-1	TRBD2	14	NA	CASTLAGSYNEQFF	TGTGCCAGCACCCTAGCGGGATCTTACAATGAGCAGTTCTTC
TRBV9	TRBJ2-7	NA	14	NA	CASSVEGSSYEQYF	TGTGCCAGCAGCGTAGAGGGGTCCTCCTACGAGCAGTACTTC
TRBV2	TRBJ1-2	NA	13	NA	CASNESPFYGYTF	TGTGCCAGCAACGAAAGCCCTTTCTATGGCTACACCTTC
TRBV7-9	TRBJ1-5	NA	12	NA	CARGAGSQPQHF	TGTGCCAGAGGAGCAGGTTCTCAGCCCCAGCATTTT
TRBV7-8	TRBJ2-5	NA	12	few	CASSPWGETQYF	TGTGCCAGCAGTCCGTGGGGAGAGACCCAGTACTTC
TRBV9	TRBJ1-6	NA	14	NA	CASSVESYNSPLHF	TGTGCCAGCAGCGTAGAGTCCTATAATTCACCCCTCCACTTT
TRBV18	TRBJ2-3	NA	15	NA	CASSPGGPLTDTQYF	TGTGCCAGCTCACCTGGCGGGCCCCTCACAGATACGCAGTATTTT
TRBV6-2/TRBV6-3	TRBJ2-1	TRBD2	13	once	CASKREMDNEQFF	TGTGCCTCCAAGCGGGAGATGGACAATGAGCAGTTCTTC
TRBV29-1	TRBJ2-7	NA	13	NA	CSVEDLDRREQYF	TGCAGCGTTGAAGATCTGGACCGTCGCGAGCAGTACTTC
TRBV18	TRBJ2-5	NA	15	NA	CASSPPGLGDGTQYF	TGTGCCAGCTCACCACCGGGCCTCGGGGATGGGACCCAGTACTTC
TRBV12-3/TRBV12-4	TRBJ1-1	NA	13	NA	CASSLMLGTEAFF	TGTGCCAGCAGTTTAATGTTGGGGACTGAAGCTTTCTTT
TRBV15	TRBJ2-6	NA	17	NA	CATSSPATPSGANVLTF	TGTGCCACCAGCTCCCCGGCGACACCCTCTGGGGCCAACGTCCTGACTTTC
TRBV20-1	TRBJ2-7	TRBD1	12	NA	CSAGRQGREQYF	TGCAGTGCTGGGCGACAGGGAAGAGAGCAGTACTTC
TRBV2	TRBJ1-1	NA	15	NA	CASSRLTTANTEAFF	TGTGCCAGCAGTCGCCTGACGACAGCCAACACTGAAGCTTTCTTT
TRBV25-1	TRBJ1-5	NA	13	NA	CASSEAAAGPQHF	TGTGCCAGCAGTGAAGCGGCAGCTGGGCCCCAGCATTTT
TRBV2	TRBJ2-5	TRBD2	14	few	CASSRTSGQETQYF	TGTGCCAGCAGTCGGACTAGCGGACAAGAGACCCAGTACTTC
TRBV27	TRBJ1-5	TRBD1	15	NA	CASSATRTGRQPQHF	TGTGCCAGCAGTGCAACCAGGACAGGCCGTCAGCCCCAGCATTTT
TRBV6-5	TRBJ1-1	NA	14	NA	CASSYEAGGTEAFF	TGTGCCAGCAGTTATGAGGCGGGGGGAACTGAAGCTTTCTTT
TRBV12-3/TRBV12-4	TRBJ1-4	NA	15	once	CASSFTPRGNEKLFF	TGTGCCAGCAGTTTCACTCCGCGGGGTAATGAAAAACTGTTTTTT
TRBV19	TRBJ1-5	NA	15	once	CASRGLGSGNQPQHF	TGTGCCAGTAGAGGTTTAGGGAGTGGCAATCAGCCCCAGCATTTT
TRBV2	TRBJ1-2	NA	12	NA	CASSAQAYGYTF	TGTGCCAGCAGTGCACAGGCCTATGGCTACACCTTC
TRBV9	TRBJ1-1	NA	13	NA	CASSVGERLEAFF	TGTGCCAGCAGCGTAGGGGAGAGACTTGAAGCTTTCTTT